The 31 T cell receptor beta chains given below trace back to one sample, sequenced in a study of T-cell reconstitution after alpha-beta-depleted transplantation in children. A TCRbeta library incorporating unique molecular identifiers was prepared. MiXCR, applied by TCRdb to the PCR reads, yields one record per CDR3 protein. The sample has roughly 790,000 distinct CDR3 sequences, roughly 15% seen once; the top ten hold approximately 5%. The sample consisted of PBMCs, mostly from graft donor cells, taken 360 days after TCRalphabeta/CD19-depleted stem cell transplant. The receptor set was obtained from a male patient between 5 and 17 years old who had a stem cell transplant for acute lymphoblastic leukemia, so the T cells may come from the graft donor.

As concerns this clonotype: Mismatch with germline at one junction end may stem from a read error. The chain carries TRBV4-1 and TRBJ2-1; weak D call: TRBD1 (5 bases). The CDR3 has 18 amino acids. CDR1 and CDR2 (germline): MGHRA, YSYEKL. CDR3 nucleotides: TGCGCCAGCAGCCAAGATCCACAGGCCGGTTTTATTAGTACCCCCCGGCTCTTC. The encoded protein is CASSQDPQAGFISTPRLF.

The rearrangement uses TRBV13 and TRBJ2-7; D is possibly TRBD2 (6 bases). Germline CDR1 and CDR2: PRHDT and FYEKMQ (reference sequence). The CDR3 sequence is 18 residues long. V dropped 1 base and J dropped 2 bases, with 21 bases sitting between them. CDR3 nucleotides: TGTGCCAGCAGCTTAGCAGGGAGACTAGAGCGGGTTACCTACGAGCAGTACTTC. Translating it yields CASSLAGRLERVTYEQYF.

This clonotype was observed a few times. V and J are TRBV2 and TRBJ1-5, with D maybe TRBD1 (6 bases). Trimming stripped 7 bases from V and 6 bases from J, with 16 bases between. The CDR3 extends over 14 amino acids. Looked up from germline, CDR1 is SNHLY and CDR2 is FYNNEI. CDR3 in amino acids: CASTLSEGGQPQHF. CDR3 bases: TGTGCCAGCACCCTAAGTGAGGGGGGTCAGCCCCAGCATTTT.

This chain uses TRBV6-1 with TRBJ1-3; weak D call: TRBD1 (6 bases). V was shortened by 5 bases and J by 2 bases, with 10 bases between the two germline ends. From germline, CDR1 is MNHNS and CDR2 SASEGT. CDR3 length: 14 residues. CDR3 region: CASSIRGTGNTIYF. Written as DNA, the CDR3 is TGTGCCAGCAGTATCAGGGGCACTGGAAACACCATATATTTT.

This clonotype was counted only a few times. This chain links TRBV7-2 with TRBJ2-3; D ambiguous. This CDR3 spans 13 amino acids. Trimming shortened V by 5 bases and J by 5 bases, and 11 bases separated the two germline ends. Germline loops: CDR1 SGHTA, CDR2 FQGNSA. The CDR3 DNA sequence: TGTGCCAGCAGCGTTGCTAGGCGAGATACGCAGTATTTT. Translating gives CASSVARRDTQYF.

The CDR3 loop reads CASSPEGTFEGLAGDRIEQYF. CDR3 sequence (DNA): TGCGCCAGCAGCCCGGAAGGGACCTTCGAAGGTCTAGCGGGAGATCGGATCGAGCAGTACTTC. The V call is TRBV5-1, the J call TRBJ2-7, with 10 bases fitting TRBD2. The CDR3 has 21 residues. The germline CDR1 and CDR2 sequences are SGHRS and YFSETQ. V dropped 4 bases and J dropped 6; count of bases not matched to a gene: 28.

This clonotype was observed a few times. V usage is TRBV5-5 and J usage is TRBJ2-3; D is unclear. CDR1 and CDR2 from the germline V gene are SGHKS and YYEKEE (reference sequence). Trimming pared 4 bases from V and 4 bases from J, leaving 13 bases between. CDR3 length: 14 residues. The CDR3 nucleotides read TGTGCCAGCAGCGTAACCATGGCACCAGATACGCAGTATTTT. The encoded protein is CASSVTMAPDTQYF.

This chain links TRBV29-1 with TRBJ2-7; D may be TRBD1 (6 bases). Trimming pared 7 bases from V and 5 bases from J, leaving 18 bases between. CDR3 length: 13 residues. Germline V gene lookup returns CDR1 SQVTM and CDR2 ANQGSEA. In DNA, the CDR3 is TGCAGCGCCCGGGACCGACAGGCCCACGAGCAGTACTTC. It codes for CSARDRQAHEQYF.

The genes are TRBV12-3 or TRBV12-4 and TRBJ2-7, with 7 bases that match TRBD1. V gave up 4 bases and J gave up 0 bases; unmatched junction bases: 12. The CDR3 is 17 residues long. The CDR3 loop is CASSSRGQDLSSYEQYF. The CDR3 region has the DNA TGTGCCAGCAGTTCACGAGGACAGGACCTCAGCTCCTACGAGCAGTACTTC.

This clonotype was counted between two and nine times. The V gene is TRBV6-1, the J gene TRBJ2-3; 10 nucleotides line up with TRBD2. V lost 5 bases to trimming and J lost 4 bases; unmatched junction nucleotides: 12. The CDR3 has 17 residues. The germline V gene has CDR1 MNHNS and CDR2 SASEGT. CDR3 coding DNA: TGTGCCAGCAGTCCACGGACTAGCGGAGCCGGGGCAGATACGCAGTATTTT. Protein sequence: CASSPRTSGAGADTQYF.

This clonotype was seen repeatedly, ten times or more. The CDR3 DNA reads as TGTGCCAGCAGCCAAGAAAGAGAGCAGTTCTTC. Translated, it gives CASSQEREQFF. The rearrangement joins TRBV3-1 to TRBJ2-1; D remains unclear. Germline CDR1 is LGHDT and CDR2 is YNNKEL (reference sequence). The CDR3 totals 11 residues. V was pared by 0 bases and J by 10 bases, with 4 bases between.

The rearrangement uses TRBV20-1 and TRBJ1-1; D may be TRBD1 (6 bases). The CDR3 contains 13 residues. Germline V lookup: CDR1 DFQATT, CDR2 SNEGSKA (reference sequence). In DNA, the CDR3 is TGCGCCGGAGGGGAACAGGGTCGGGCTGAAGCTTTCTTT. Amino acids: CAGGEQGRAEAFF.

This clonotype was seen only a few times. The rearrangement links TRBV4-1 to TRBJ2-4; no reliable D call. Germline loops: CDR1 MGHRA, CDR2 YSYEKL. Trimming shortened V by 3 bases and J by 3 bases, and 21 bases separated the two germline ends. The length of the CDR3 is 18 residues. The CDR3, as DNA: TGCGCCAGCAGCCACCGGATCCTGGGGATCGGCGGCAAAAACATTCAGTACTTC. Translating gives CASSHRILGIGGKNIQYF.

V and J are TRBV4-2 and TRBJ2-2; 11 bases match TRBD2. Germline V lookup: CDR1 LGHNA, CDR2 YNFKEQ. The CDR3 consists of 18 residues. V was pared by 4 bases and J by 3 bases, with 10 bases of the junction left unmatched. The CDR3 nucleotides are TGTGCCAGCAGCCCCCGTCCTAGCGGGAGGAAGGACACCGGGGAGCTGTTTTTT. Translating gives CASSPRPSGRKDTGELFF.

This clonotype was picked up many times. The chain combines TRBV13 with TRBJ2-3; D not certain. The germline V and J ends were trimmed by 0 bases and 2 bases, with 12 bases remaining between them. CDR1 PRHDT and CDR2 FYEKMQ come from the germline V gene (reference sequence). This CDR3 is built from 16 residues. The CDR3 DNA is TGTGCCAGCAGCTTAGGAGGGCAGAGTTTCACAGATACGCAGTATTTT. It specifies CASSLGGQSFTDTQYF. The full variable domain, in which reference TRBV13 and TRBJ2-3 provide the parts outside the CDR3, is AAGVIQSPRHLIKEKRETATLKCYPIPRHDTVYWYQQGPGQDPQFLISFYEKMQSDKGSIPDRFSAQQFSDYHSELNMSSLELGDSALYFCASSLGGQSFTDTQYFGPGTRLTVL.

This clonotype was detected ten times or more. This chain connects TRBV12-3 or TRBV12-4 to TRBJ1-2, with a tentative D call TRBD1 (6 bases). CDR3 length: 14 amino acids. V lost 1 base, J lost 3 bases, and 9 bases lay in between. The CDR3 DNA follows: TGTGCCAGCAGTTTAGAGGGGGGGGACTATGGCTACACCTTC. Translating it yields CASSLEGGDYGYTF.

V is TRBV24-1 and J is TRBJ2-2; a possible D gene is TRBD1 (5 bases). This CDR3 is built from 17 residues. CDR1 is KGHDR, CDR2 SFDVKD, per germline. V was cut by 5 bases and J by 3 bases, with 18 bases left in between. The CDR3 reads CATSGSTATSYTGELFF. CDR3 sequence (DNA): TGTGCCACCAGTGGGTCGACAGCGACTTCGTACACCGGGGAGCTGTTTTTT.

The chain carries TRBV4-1 and TRBJ2-5; 9 bases align to TRBD1. The CDR3 contains 20 residues. V was pared by 5 bases and J by 2 bases, with 21 bases of the junction left unmatched. Germline V gene sequence: CDR1 MGHRA, CDR2 YSYEKL. CDR3 in amino acids: CASSFYPGTGTAGSQETQYF. The CDR3, as DNA: TGCGCCAGCAGCTTCTATCCCGGGACAGGGACTGCGGGAAGTCAAGAGACCCAGTACTTC.

This clonotype was observed a few times. The chain employs TRBV29-1 and TRBJ1-2, with TRBD1 matching 7 bases. CDR3 length: 14 residues. Germline-derived CDR1 and CDR2 are SQVTM and ANQGSEA. J gave up 4 bases and V 4 bases, and 9 bases lay outside the gene matches. The CDR3 coding sequence is TGCAGCGTTGGGCGAGCAGACAGGGCCTATGGCTACACCTTC. Protein product: CSVGRADRAYGYTF.

This clonotype appeared many times. CDR3 sequence (DNA): TGTGCCAGCAGCTTAAATACAGCGGGGGGAACCTACGAGCAGTACTTC. Protein product: CASSLNTAGGTYEQYF. This rearrangement joins TRBV11-2 to TRBJ2-7; 9 positions match TRBD2. This CDR3 comprises 16 residues. Germline-derived CDR1 and CDR2 are SGHAT and FQNNGV. V dropped 2 bases and J dropped 2; count of bases not matched to a gene: 7.

This chain joins TRBV30 and TRBJ2-1, with 10 bases aligning to TRBD2. Germline CDR1 GTSNPN, CDR2 SVGIG (reference sequence). V lost 0 bases and J lost 10; bases outside the gene matches: 6. CDR3 length: 14 amino acids. The CDR3 spells CAWSVLQREGEQFF. CDR3 nucleotides: TGTGCCTGGAGTGTCCTCCAGCGGGAGGGGGAGCAGTTCTTC.

The chain uses TRBV7-6 and TRBJ2-5, with 10 bases aligning to TRBD2. This CDR3 comprises 16 residues. Germline V gene lookup returns CDR1 SGHVS and CDR2 FNYEAQ. V was pared by 1 base and J by 5 bases, with 7 bases of the junction left unmatched. The CDR3 nucleotides are TGTGCCAGCAGCTTAGAACTAGCGGGATGGGTGGAGACCCAGTACTTC. Amino acid sequence: CASSLELAGWVETQYF.

The rearrangement links TRBV5-5 to TRBJ2-7; TRBD1 agrees at 9 bases. The germline V gene encodes CDR1 SGHKS and CDR2 YYEKEE (reference sequence). The CDR3 covers 15 residues. Trimming removed 2 bases from V and 2 bases from J; junction bases left unmatched: 5. The CDR3 spells CASSFTGTGPYEQYF. CDR3 nucleotide sequence: TGTGCCAGCAGCTTTACCGGGACAGGGCCCTACGAGCAGTACTTC.

The chain has TRBV4-2 and TRBJ2-1; 8 bases are shared with TRBD2. The germline V gene encodes CDR1 LGHNA and CDR2 YNFKEQ. There are 15 residues in the CDR3. After removal of 5 bases from V and 9 bases from J, the junction contained 12 bases not matched to a gene. CDR3 sequence: CASSKTGGPDPEQFF. CDR3 in DNA: TGTGCCAGCAGCAAAACGGGAGGGCCTGATCCTGAGCAGTTCTTC.

The chain carries TRBV29-1 and TRBJ2-2, with D maybe TRBD2 (6 bases). Trimming shortened V by 3 bases and J by 6 bases, and 8 bases separated the two germline ends. This CDR3 contains 12 residues. Germline-derived CDR1 and CDR2 are SQVTM and ANQGSEA. The CDR3 is CSVDGGAGELFF. Written as DNA, the CDR3 is TGCAGCGTTGACGGCGGGGCCGGGGAGCTGTTTTTT.

This clonotype was observed a few times. The CDR3 sequence: CASSHGTVQETQYF. CDR3 DNA sequence: TGCGCCAGCAGCCATGGGACGGTCCAAGAGACCCAGTACTTC. The chain combines TRBV5-1 with TRBJ2-5; D is possibly TRBD1 or TRBD2 (5 bases each). This CDR3 is built from 14 residues. V lost 4 bases, J lost 1 base, and 11 bases lay in between. The germline CDR1 and CDR2 sequences are SGHRS and YFSETQ.

The CDR3 DNA reads as TGTGCCAGCAGTGAATTCGGCGGGAGGGCCGGAGAGACCCAGTACTTC. This codes for CASSEFGGRAGETQYF. The chain is built from TRBV25-1 and TRBJ2-5; 9 nucleotides agree with TRBD2. This CDR3 has 16 amino acids. V trimming: 1 base; J trimming: 4 bases; junction bases outside the gene matches: 7. Germline V gene data show CDR1 as MGHDK and CDR2 as SYGVNS. Full variable domain (outside the CDR3, taken from reference TRBV25-1 and TRBJ2-5): EADIYQTPRYLVIGTGKKITLECSQTMGHDKMYWYQQDPGMELHLIHYSYGVNSTEKGDLSSESTVSRIRTEHFPLTLESARPSHTSQYLCASSEFGGRAGETQYFGPGTRLLVL.

The chain carries TRBV6-2 or TRBV6-3 and TRBJ1-2, with a weak D call TRBD1 (6 bases). The CDR3 contains 15 residues. The germline V and J ends were trimmed by 5 bases and 2 bases, with 15 bases remaining between them. Germline-derived CDR1 and CDR2 are MNHEY and SVGEGT. The CDR3 DNA is TGTGCCAGCAGTACCCGGACAGCTGAGAACTATGGCTACACCTTC. Its translation is CASSTRTAENYGYTF.

There are many counts of this clonotype. The chain joins TRBV5-1 to TRBJ1-2; D not resolved. The CDR3 is made up of 12 amino acids. Per the germline V gene, CDR1 is SGHRS and CDR2 is YFSETQ. V lost 0 bases and J lost 8, with 8 bases in between. This chain's CDR3 is CASSLEGRGYTF. The CDR3 DNA is TGCGCCAGCAGCTTGGAAGGGAGGGGCTACACCTTC.

This chain links TRBV11-2 with TRBJ1-3, with 7 bases lining up with TRBD1. This CDR3 comprises 18 residues. Germline CDR1 and CDR2: SGHAT and FQNNGV. Trimming took 0 bases from V and 3 from J; bases not matched to a gene: 11. The CDR3 DNA sequence: TGTGCCAGCAGCTTAGAGGGTCTTCCAGGGGGTGGTGGAAACACCATATATTTT. Protein sequence: CASSLEGLPGGGGNTIYF.

The CDR3, as DNA: TGTGCCAGCAGTTACTCGGGACAGAGCACCTACGAGCAGTACTTC. It translates to CASSYSGQSTYEQYF. V is TRBV6-5 and J is TRBJ2-7; 7 bases fit TRBD1. Trimming at V came to 0 bases and at J to 2 bases, leaving 4 bases not matched to a gene. The CDR3 spans 15 residues. The germline gives CDR1 MNHEY, CDR2 SVGAGI.